One sample yielded the 6 T cell receptor beta chains listed below, sequenced in a study of shared clonotypes between healthy human individuals. The assay was immunoSEQ multiplex PCR, and TCRdb's table has in-frame clones only and misses some. The table shows about 1.5 million clones, with 96% occurring only once. Sequenced sample: naive CD4+ T cells sorted from blood. Subset given: CD45RA+ positively selected. These receptors came from a man between 25 and 39 years old in good health.

V usage is TRBV5-1 and J usage is TRBJ2-3; no clear D gene. The CDR3 is 13 amino acids. V lost 2 bases and J lost 7, with 11 bases in between. Germline V gene lookup returns CDR1 SGHRS and CDR2 YFSETQ. The CDR3 protein is CASSLGKEHTQYF. CDR3 DNA sequence: TGCGCCAGCAGCTTAGGAAAGGAACATACGCAGTATTTT.

CDR3 loop: CASSRGSGEYEQYF. CDR3 DNA sequence: TGCGCCAGCAGCCGAGGATCGGGGGAGTACGAGCAGTACTTC. This chain joins TRBV4-1 and TRBJ2-7, with D perhaps TRBD2 (6 bases). Looked up from germline, CDR1 is MGHRA and CDR2 is YSYEKL. V lost 4 bases and J 4 bases, leaving 14 bases between the germline ends. The CDR3 contains 14 residues.

This chain joins TRBV29-1 and TRBJ2-1; D gene unclear. Germline-derived CDR1 and CDR2 are SQVTM and ANQGSEA. The CDR3 runs 11 residues. Deletions cut 4 bases from V and 8 bases from J, with 9 bases between. This CDR3 reads CSVGGIHEQFF. CDR3 coding DNA: TGCAGCGTTGGAGGTATCCATGAGCAGTTCTTC.

This chain uses TRBV19 with TRBJ2-1; TRBD1 is a possible D gene (6 bases). The CDR3 extends over 13 amino acids. The V and J ends lost 8 bases and 7 bases respectively, with 15 bases between them. In germline, CDR1 is LNHDA, CDR2 SQIVND (reference sequence). The CDR3 bases are TGTGCCAGTTACAGGACAGACTTGAATGAGCAGTTCTTC. Its translation is CASYRTDLNEQFF. The full variable domain, with the rest looked up from reference TRBV19 and TRBJ2-1, is DGGITQSPKYLFRKEGQNVTLSCEQNLNHDAMYWYRQDPGQGLRLIYYSQIVNDFQKGDIAEGYSVSREKKESFPLTVTSAQKNPTAFYLCASYRTDLNEQFFGPGTRLTVL.

This chain joins TRBV14 and TRBJ2-1; D uncertain. The CDR3 loop spans 18 amino acids. The germline V and J ends were trimmed by 1 base and 10 bases, with 26 bases remaining between them. Germline CDR1 reads SGHDN; CDR2 reads FVKESK. In DNA, the CDR3 is TGTGCCAGCAGCCAAGTGACCCTAGGGCGAGGAGTTAGGTACGAGCAGTTCTTC. Its protein product is CASSQVTLGRGVRYEQFF.

The chain carries TRBV29-1 and TRBJ1-2; weak D call: TRBD1 (6 bases). The CDR3 is 15 residues long. Germline V gene lookup returns CDR1 SQVTM and CDR2 ANQGSEA. Trimming removed 0 bases at V and 7 bases at J, with 18 bases between. This CDR3 is CSVEEFRQGRGGYTF. The CDR3 coding sequence is TGCAGCGTTGAAGAATTTCGGCAGGGGAGAGGTGGCTACACCTTC. The complete variable domain, with remaining parts taken from reference TRBV29-1 and TRBJ1-2, reads SAVISQKPSRDICQRGTSLTIQCQVDSQVTMMFWYRQQPGQSLTLIATANQGSEATYESGFVIDKFPISRPNLTFSTLTVSNMSPEDSSIYLCSVEEFRQGRGGYTFGSGTRLTVV.